Listed here are 17 T cell receptor beta chains from one sample, sequenced in a study of T cell clones after liver transplantation (dated by TCRdb to between 2018 and 2020). The library was built by means of the immunoSEQ multiplex PCR assay. TCRdb stores this immuneACCESS table with in-frame sequences only. Part of the clones is absent; in the studies checked, under half of the shortfall reflects unresolved V genes, and no reason is known for the rest. This sample is represented by about 80,000 clones; about 84% of them were singletons. About 0.45% of the sample is in the top ten clones. This sample comprised CD4+ T cells from blood, obtained around 42 months after liver transplant. The receptor set was obtained from a human patient who received a liver transplant. In patients who had a transplant, some T cells may come from the graft donor.

The rearrangement uses TRBV11-2 and TRBJ1-1; TRBD1 might be the D (5 bases). Trimming shortened V by 8 bases and J by 3 bases, and 22 bases separated the two germline ends. The CDR3 sequence is 16 residues long. Germline-derived CDR1 and CDR2 are SGHAT and FQNNGV. The DNA of the CDR3 is TGTGCCAGCGGACCCTATCGGGGCAGTAATGACACTGAAGCTTTCTTT. The encoded protein is CASGPYRGSNDTEAFF.

The chain employs TRBV29-1 and TRBJ2-7, with 9 bases matching TRBD1. With V trimmed by 6 bases and J by 2 bases, 8 bases remained unmatched. This CDR3 spans 14 amino acids. Germline V gene lookup returns CDR1 SQVTM and CDR2 ANQGSEA. CDR3 in amino acids: CSVARRQGAYEQYF. As DNA, the CDR3 is TGCAGCGTGGCCCGGAGACAGGGGGCCTACGAGCAGTACTTC.

This clone was counted only a few times. J is TRBJ2-7 and V is TRBV29-1; TRBD2 matches at 10 bases. The CDR3 is 13 amino acids. CDR1 and CDR2 from the germline V gene are SQVTM and ANQGSEA. V dropped 7 bases and J dropped 6; count of bases not matched to a gene: 9. CDR3 DNA: TGCAGCGCCGGTGAACTAGCGGGGAGCGAGCAGTACTTC. Its translation: CSAGELAGSEQYF.

The genes are TRBV15 and TRBJ1-3; D is undetermined. The CDR3 loop spans 15 amino acids. The germline V and J ends were trimmed by 0 bases and 2 bases, with 8 bases remaining between them. Germline V gene data show CDR1 as LNHNV and CDR2 as YYDKDF (reference sequence). The CDR3 is CATSRDKIAGNTIYF. In DNA form, the CDR3 reads TGTGCCACCAGCAGAGATAAGATAGCTGGAAACACCATATATTTT.

The chain employs TRBV11-2 and TRBJ2-7, with 10 nucleotides matching TRBD2. Looked up from germline, CDR1 is SGHAT and CDR2 is FQNNGV. Trimming at V came to 5 bases and at J to 4 bases, leaving 5 bases not matched to a gene. This CDR3 spans 14 amino acids. CDR3 DNA: TGTGCCAGCAGCCCCGCTAGCGGGAGATACGAGCAGTACTTC. This encodes CASSPASGRYEQYF. The full variable domain, with the rest looked up from reference TRBV11-2 and TRBJ2-7, is EAGVAQSPRYKIIEKRQSVAFWCNPISGHATLYWYQQILGQGPKLLIQFQNNGVVDDSQLPKDRFSAERLKGVDSTLKIQPAKLEDSAVYLCASSPASGRYEQYFGPGTRLTVT.

This chain uses TRBV2 with TRBJ2-7; tentative D call: TRBD2 (5 bases). Germline V gene lookup returns CDR1 SNHLY and CDR2 FYNNEI. The V gene lost 1 base and the J gene lost 2 bases, with 15 bases spanning the gap. The CDR3 has 16 amino acids. CDR3 region: CASSEEVWAGTYEQYF. Here the CDR3 DNA reads TGTGCCAGCAGTGAAGAGGTCTGGGCGGGCACCTACGAGCAGTACTTC. Full variable domain (remainder filled in from reference TRBV2 and TRBJ2-7): EPEVTQTPSHQVTQMGQEVILRCVPISNHLYFYWYRQILGQKVEFLVSFYNNEISEKSEIFDDQFSVERPDGSNFTLKIRSTKLEDSAMYFCASSEEVWAGTYEQYFGPGTRLTVT.

The V gene is TRBV5-6, the J gene TRBJ1-1; the D gene is possibly TRBD1 (6 bases). From germline, CDR1 is SGHDT and CDR2 YYEEEE. The CDR3 runs 12 residues. V lost 4 bases and J 9 bases, leaving 13 bases between the germline ends. The CDR3 DNA reads TGTGCCAGCAGCCTGGGGGGCGCCCAAGCTTTCTTT. This codes for CASSLGGAQAFF.

The chain combines TRBV27 with TRBJ1-5; 9 bases match TRBD1. Trimming at V came to 3 bases and at J to 4 bases, leaving 7 bases not matched to a gene. The germline gives CDR1 MNHEY, CDR2 SMNVEV (reference sequence). CDR3 length equals 16 residues. The CDR3 protein is CASSFHGTGNNQPQHF. Written as DNA, the CDR3 is TGTGCCAGCAGTTTTCACGGGACAGGGAATAATCAGCCCCAGCATTTT.

This chain joins TRBV4-1 and TRBJ2-1; D is ambiguous. The CDR3 is 12 residues long. Germline V CDR1 and CDR2: MGHRA, YSYEKL. Trimming cost V 1 base and J 11 bases, with 9 bases left between them. Here the CDR3 DNA reads TGCGCCAGCAGCCAAGGTGTGGGCCAGCAGTTCTTC. It translates to CASSQGVGQQFF.

This clone appeared once. The V call is TRBV5-4, the J call TRBJ2-7; unclear D gene. There are 16 residues in the CDR3. V lost 4 bases and J 2 bases, leaving 19 bases between the germline ends. The germline CDR1 and CDR2 sequences are SGHNT and YYREEE (reference sequence). CDR3 amino acids: CASSGTGSPTTYEQYF. CDR3 coding DNA: TGTGCCAGCAGCGGAACCGGGTCTCCTACCACCTACGAGCAGTACTTC.

The chain links TRBV7-2 to TRBJ2-5; D call uncertain. V dropped 7 bases and J dropped 5 bases, with 8 bases sitting between them. CDR1 is SGHTA and CDR2 is FQGNSA in the germline V gene. The CDR3 covers 11 residues. The CDR3 spells CASTMAETQYF. The CDR3 nucleotides are TGTGCCAGCACAATGGCGGAGACCCAGTACTTC.

The table lists this clone with a count of one. This chain joins TRBV6-5 and TRBJ1-2, with D perhaps matching TRBD1 (6 bases). CDR1 is MNHEY, CDR2 SVGAGI, per germline. V was shortened by 5 bases and J by 4 bases, with 17 bases between the two germline ends. The CDR3 spans 15 residues. CDR3 nucleotides: TGTGCCAGCAGTCCCTCAGGGGTCGGCGGCTATGGCTACACCTTC. Protein product: CASSPSGVGGYGYTF.

The chain has TRBV2 and TRBJ2-2; 9 nucleotides match TRBD2. Looked up from germline, CDR1 is SNHLY and CDR2 is FYNNEI. This CDR3 has 16 amino acids. With 3 bases clipped from V and 5 bases from J, the junction kept 7 bases outside the gene matches. In nucleotides, the CDR3 is TGTGCCAGCAGTGACTTAGCGGGAGAGAGGACCGGGGAGCTGTTTTTT. This encodes CASSDLAGERTGELFF.

The genes are TRBV28 and TRBJ1-1, with a weak D call TRBD1 (5 bases). The V end was cut by 6 bases, the J end by 4 bases, with 15 bases between. CDR1 MDHEN and CDR2 SYDVKM come from the germline V gene. The CDR3 contains 14 residues. The CDR3 sequence: CASSPGPHGTEAFF. The DNA of the CDR3 is TGTGCCAGCAGCCCGGGACCTCATGGCACTGAAGCTTTCTTT.

The chain couples TRBV28 to TRBJ2-7, with a tentative D call TRBD2 (6 bases). The CDR3 runs to 19 residues. V lost 6 bases, J lost 6 bases, and 33 bases lay in between. From germline, CDR1 is MDHEN and CDR2 SYDVKM. CDR3 nucleotides: TGTGCCAGCAGCCGCGCCCCAAGCATCTTCCGGGCACAGCGGGTCGAGCAGTACTTC. Residues: CASSRAPSIFRAQRVEQYF.

The chain is built from TRBV6-5 and TRBJ1-1; TRBD1 is a possible D gene (6 bases). The germline V and J ends were trimmed by 7 bases and 8 bases, with 14 bases remaining between them. CDR1 is MNHEY, CDR2 SVGAGI, per germline. CDR3 length: 12 residues. This CDR3 reads CASTQGTGEAFF. CDR3 DNA: TGTGCCAGCACCCAGGGGACGGGAGAAGCTTTCTTT.

V and J are TRBV19 and TRBJ2-3; 14 bases match TRBD2. J lost 1 base, V lost 5 bases, and 14 bases had no gene match. The germline gives CDR1 LNHDA, CDR2 SQIVND (reference sequence). The CDR3 loop spans 20 amino acids. CDR3 bases: TGTGCCAGTAGTTCTTGGACTAGCGGGAGGAACCAGGGCGGCACAGATACGCAGTATTTT. This sequence encodes CASSSWTSGRNQGGTDTQYF.